The next 5 T cell receptor beta chains were all read from a single sample in a study of cytomegalovirus exposure and HLA in healthy donors. A multiplex PCR was run with 60 Vbeta primers and 13 Jbeta primers. Sequencing used immunoSEQ multiplex PCR; TCRdb keeps in-frame clones, though not all of them. The data show about 190,000 clones, roughly 78% seen once. The source material was PBMCs. These receptors all stem from a boy between 10 and 17 years old in good health and CMV-seronegative.

The chain has TRBV5-3 and TRBJ2-7, with D possibly matching TRBD2 (5 bases). TRBV5-3 qualifies as an ORF whose function is uncertain. V lost 4 bases and J 3 bases, leaving 14 bases between the germline ends. CDR3 length equals 14 residues. CDR3 nucleotide sequence: TGTGCCAGAAGCCACGGGCGACGGGACTACGAGCAGTACTTC. It encodes CARSHGRRDYEQYF.

This chain connects TRBV19 to TRBJ1-5; possibly TRBD1 for D (5 bases). Germline V gene sequence: CDR1 LNHDA, CDR2 SQIVND (reference sequence). The CDR3 covers 16 residues. Trimming removed 7 bases from V and 2 bases from J, with 18 bases in between. The CDR3 DNA sequence: TGTGCCAGTAATATTCGGGAGGGGCGGCGCAATCAGCCCCAGCATTTT. Protein: CASNIREGRRNQPQHF. The whole variable domain, filled in from reference TRBV19 and TRBJ1-5, reads DGGITQSPKYLFRKEGQNVTLSCEQNLNHDAMYWYRQDPGQGLRLIYYSQIVNDFQKGDIAEGYSVSREKKESFPLTVTSAQKNPTAFYLCASNIREGRRNQPQHFGDGTRLSIL.

This clone was seen just once. The V gene is TRBV29-1, the J gene TRBJ1-1; 8 bases match TRBD1. Germline V gene data show CDR1 as SQVTM and CDR2 as ANQGSEA. The ends lost 7 bases at V and 3 bases at J; junction bases unmatched: 10. The CDR3 runs to 14 residues. The chain's CDR3 is CSAVRGLGDTEAFF. CDR3 in DNA: TGCAGCGCCGTCAGGGGGCTCGGGGACACTGAAGCTTTCTTT.

The V gene is TRBV4-2, the J gene TRBJ2-5; D is possibly TRBD2 (6 bases). V lost 3 bases and J 5 bases, leaving 13 bases between the germline ends. The CDR3 has 14 amino acids. Germline V gene data show CDR1 as LGHNA and CDR2 as YNFKEQ. The CDR3 nucleotides are TGTGCCAGCAGCCAGGAGACTAGGTGGGAGACCCAGTACTTC. It is translated as CASSQETRWETQYF.

The chain couples TRBV7-3 to TRBJ2-7, with 10 positions matching TRBD2. The CDR3 is 13 amino acids. Germline V gene sequence: CDR1 SGHTA, CDR2 FQGTGA. V was pared by 2 bases and J by 7 bases, with 2 bases of the junction left unmatched. The DNA of the CDR3 is TGTGCCAGCAGCTTAGGACTAGCGGCAGAGCAGTACTTC. Residues: CASSLGLAAEQYF.